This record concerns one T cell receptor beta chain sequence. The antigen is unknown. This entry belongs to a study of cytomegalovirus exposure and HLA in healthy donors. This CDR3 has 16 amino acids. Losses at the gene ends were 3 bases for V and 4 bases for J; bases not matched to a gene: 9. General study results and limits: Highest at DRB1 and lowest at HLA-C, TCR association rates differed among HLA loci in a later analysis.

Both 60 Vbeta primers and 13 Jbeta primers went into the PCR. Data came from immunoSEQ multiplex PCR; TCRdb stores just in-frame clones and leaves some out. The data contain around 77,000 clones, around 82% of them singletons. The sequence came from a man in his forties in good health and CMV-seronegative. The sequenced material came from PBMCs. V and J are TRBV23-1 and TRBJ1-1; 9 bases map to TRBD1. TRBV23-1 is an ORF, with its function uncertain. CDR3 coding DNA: TGCGCCAGCAGTCATCCCGTGGACAGGGGCCGCACTGAAGCTTTCTTT. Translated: CASSHPVDRGRTEAFF.